This T cell receptor beta chain was captured by sequencing in a study of shared clonotypes between healthy human individuals. Only in-frame clones appear in the TCRdb table, and some are missing; sequencing was by immunoSEQ multiplex PCR. The data show approximately 500,000 clones, about 96% seen once. Study-wide results and caveats: Naive subsets usually exceeded memory subsets in estimated richness.

As to this clone: Its matching antigen is unknown.

The germline V and J ends were trimmed by 3 bases and 5 bases, with 11 bases remaining between them. CDR1 MNHEY and CDR2 SMNVEV come from the germline V gene (reference sequence). CDR3 length equals 13 residues. The chain links TRBV27 to TRBJ2-7; D is uncertain. The receptor was isolated from a woman in her 30s in good health. What was sequenced was naive CD4+ T cells sorted from blood. Subset: CD45RA+ positively selected. CDR3 nucleotide sequence: TGTGCCAGCAGTTTTCAGGCTTACCACGAGCAGTACTTC. Its protein product is CASSFQAYHEQYF.